The source of this T cell receptor beta chain is a study of tissue T cells after allogeneic stem cell transplantation. Measured with immunoSEQ multiplex PCR; TCRdb has only the in-frame clones, and not every one. The sample lists more than 7,500 clones, around three fifths occurring once. The V end was cut by 6 bases, the J end by 0 bases, with 14 bases between. Germline V CDR1 and CDR2: MNHEY, SVGAGI. The CDR3 covers 15 residues. The sequencing used tissue from the jejunum, collected at autopsy. The V gene is TRBV6-5, the J gene TRBJ1-2; D uncertain. The clonotype comes from a female donor aged 60 or older with lung cancer. In DNA, the CDR3 is TGTGCCAGCAGCCACGTGGAGGGTTCTAACTATGGCTACACCTTC. This sequence encodes CASSHVEGSNYGYTF.